The 17 T cell receptor beta chains below come from one sample, sequenced in a study of beta chain features in type 1 diabetes. Study-level findings and limits: People with Type 1 diabetes carried modestly yet significantly shorter TCRB CDR3s in all four CD4+ subsets.

The entirety of the isolated RNA underwent reverse transcription, so expressed TCRB transcripts were sequenced. The assay was immunoSEQ multiplex PCR, and TCRdb's table has in-frame clones only and misses some. The table lists approximately 60,000 clones, 52% of them singletons. The antigens these receptors bind are not known. Sequencing input: Tregs from blood. These receptors were collected from a woman aged 40 to 50 with type 1 diabetes.

This clone was found once. The chain links TRBV30 to TRBJ1-5, with a tentative D call TRBD1 (5 bases). Between the trimmed V and J ends, which lost 0 bases and 1 base, there was a span of 13 bases. CDR3 length equals 16 residues. Germline values: CDR1 GTSNPN, CDR2 SVGIG (reference sequence). The CDR3 loop reads CAWSVRGRGSNQPQHF. The CDR3 DNA is TGTGCCTGGAGTGTACGGGGGAGAGGGAGCAATCAGCCCCAGCATTTT.

The genes are TRBV28 and TRBJ2-7, with D possibly being TRBD1 (6 bases). The V and J ends lost 3 bases and 5 bases respectively, with 11 bases between them. The CDR3 is made up of 13 amino acids. CDR1 and CDR2 (germline): MDHEN, SYDVKM. CDR3 sequence reads: CASSLWTEDEQYF. The DNA of the CDR3 is TGTGCCAGCAGTTTGTGGACAGAGGACGAGCAGTACTTC.

The rearrangement joins TRBV28 to TRBJ1-2; the match to TRBD1 covers 9 bases. Germline V gives CDR1 MDHEN, CDR2 SYDVKM. The CDR3 consists of 15 residues. V was clipped by 7 bases and J by 3 bases; unmatched bases: 9. CDR3 residues: CASTSGDRVDYGYTF. Written as DNA, the CDR3 is TGTGCCAGCACCAGCGGGGACAGGGTAGACTATGGCTACACCTTC.

The J gene is TRBJ1-1, the V gene TRBV7-2, with D tentatively TRBD1 (5 bases). Trimming shortened V by 5 bases and J by 7 bases, and 29 bases separated the two germline ends. The CDR3 is made up of 18 amino acids. Germline V gives CDR1 SGHTA, CDR2 FQGNSA. The CDR3 sequence is CASSAYSRSVGAPSEAFF. The CDR3 DNA follows: TGTGCCAGCAGCGCTTATAGTAGGAGTGTAGGGGCCCCCAGTGAAGCTTTCTTT.

This chain uses TRBV10-3 with TRBJ1-1; 8 positions match TRBD1. This CDR3 has 14 residues. Germline loops: CDR1 ENHRY, CDR2 SYGVKD. Unmatched junction bases numbered 9, after V lost 6 bases and J lost 6 bases. CDR3 protein: CAISPHLQGAEAFF. The DNA for the CDR3 is TGTGCCATCAGCCCGCACCTACAGGGGGCTGAAGCTTTCTTT.

Only a few counts were recorded for this clone. The V gene is TRBV2, the J gene TRBJ1-2; 8 nucleotides match TRBD1. Germline-derived CDR1 and CDR2 are SNHLY and FYNNEI. The CDR3 length is 14 residues. The J segment lost 4 bases and the V segment lost 7 bases, leaving 8 bases of the junction unmatched. In nucleotides, the CDR3 is TGTGCCAGCACCTTGGACAGGGCTGGCTATGGCTACACCTTC. Protein: CASTLDRAGYGYTF.

The table lists this clone with a few counts. The rearrangement uses TRBV10-3 and TRBJ2-5; 10 bases map to TRBD1. Trimming removed 4 bases from V and 5 bases from J; junction bases left unmatched: 4. The CDR3 loop spans 14 amino acids. CDR1 and CDR2 from the germline V gene are ENHRY and SYGVKD. The CDR3 spells CAISAGTGVETQYF. The CDR3, as DNA: TGTGCCATCAGTGCCGGGACAGGGGTGGAGACCCAGTACTTC.

This clone was recorded once. The chain combines TRBV9 with TRBJ2-5, with 7 bases identical to TRBD1. Unmatched junction bases numbered 8, after V lost 4 bases and J lost 5 bases. Germline assignment: CDR1 SGDLS and CDR2 YYNGEE. The CDR3 runs 14 residues. CDR3 DNA: TGTGCCAGCAGCTCGGGGACAGTGGGGGAGACCCAGTACTTC. Translation: CASSSGTVGETQYF.

The chain is built from TRBV28 and TRBJ1-2; D ambiguous. The CDR3 extends over 14 amino acids. V shed 3 bases and J shed 2 bases, with 10 bases lying between them. Germline CDR1 is MDHEN and CDR2 is SYDVKM. The CDR3 sequence is CASSFLPGNYGYTF. Here the CDR3 DNA reads TGTGCCAGCAGTTTTCTCCCGGGGAACTATGGCTACACCTTC.

This rearrangement joins TRBV19 to TRBJ2-5; 9 bases map to TRBD1. Germline V gene lookup returns CDR1 LNHDA and CDR2 SQIVND (reference sequence). The CDR3 is made up of 14 amino acids. J gave up 7 bases and V 9 bases, and 12 bases lay outside the gene matches. The chain's CDR3 is CASSGTGLLRTQYF. CDR3 nucleotide sequence: TGTGCCAGCTCCGGGACAGGGCTACTACGGACCCAGTACTTC. Full variable domain (outside the CDR3, taken from reference TRBV19 and TRBJ2-5): DGGITQSPKYLFRKEGQNVTLSCEQNLNHDAMYWYRQDPGQGLRLIYYSQIVNDFQKGDIAEGYSVSREKKESFPLTVTSAQKNPTAFYLCASSGTGLLRTQYFGPGTRLLVL.

In its sample, this clone was seen a few times. The V call is TRBV11-2, the J call TRBJ2-1, with 11 bases lining up with TRBD2. Trimming took 1 base from V and 8 from J; bases not matched to a gene: 7. Germline V lookup: CDR1 SGHAT, CDR2 FQNNGV. The CDR3 length is 16 residues. For the CDR3, the DNA is TGTGCCAGCAGCTTAGGGAGACTAGCGGGGATCGATGAGCAGTTCTTC. As protein: CASSLGRLAGIDEQFF.

The rearrangement links TRBV7-2 to TRBJ1-2, with D maybe TRBD1 (6 bases). The germline gives CDR1 SGHTA, CDR2 FQGNSA. The CDR3 has 15 amino acids. The V end lost 0 bases, the J end lost 7 bases, and 15 bases lay between the germline ends. This CDR3 reads CASSLALGATSGYTF. The CDR3 nucleotides read TGTGCCAGCAGCTTAGCTTTGGGGGCCACAAGTGGCTACACCTTC.

J is TRBJ2-1 and V is TRBV23-1; 12 nucleotides align to TRBD2. TRBV23-1 is marked as an open reading frame, function uncertain. Trimming at V came to 3 bases and at J to 8 bases, leaving 5 bases not matched to a gene. This CDR3 spans 15 amino acids. The CDR3 sequence is CASSHILAGGDEQFF. The CDR3 region has the DNA TGCGCCAGCAGTCATATACTAGCGGGAGGCGATGAGCAGTTCTTC.

The chain links TRBV6-5 to TRBJ2-7; 8 bases map to TRBD1. V dropped 8 bases and J dropped 2; count of bases not matched to a gene: 8. The CDR3 length is 14 residues. CDR1 is MNHEY, CDR2 SVGAGI, per germline. The chain's CDR3 is CASARTGSPYEQYF. The DNA of the CDR3 is TGTGCCAGCGCCCGGACAGGGTCCCCCTACGAGCAGTACTTC.

The rearrangement uses TRBV6-1 and TRBJ1-5; tentatively, D is TRBD1 (5 bases). With 11 bases removed from V and 3 bases from J, the gap between germline ends came to 14 bases. CDR3 size: 13 residues. Looked up from germline, CDR1 is MNHNS and CDR2 is SASEGT. CDR3 bases: TGTGCCTCACAGGTGGGGTACAATCAGCCCCAGCATTTT. Amino acids: CASQVGYNQPQHF.

V and J are TRBV7-2 and TRBJ2-7; the D gene is possibly TRBD2 (6 bases). Trimming took 1 base from V and 1 from J, leaving 14 bases between them. The CDR3 runs 16 residues. Germline values: CDR1 SGHTA, CDR2 FQGNSA. CDR3 nucleotide sequence: TGTGCCAGCAGCTTAGTACGGGACTTCCTATCCTACGAGCAGTACTTC. It encodes CASSLVRDFLSYEQYF. The variable domain in full, completed from reference TRBV7-2 and TRBJ2-7, reads GAGVSQSPSNKVTEKGKDVELRCDPISGHTALYWYRQSLGQGLEFLIYFQGNSAPDKSGLPSDRFSAERTGGSVSTLTIQRTQQEDSAVYLCASSLVRDFLSYEQYFGPGTRLTVT.

V is TRBV5-6 and J is TRBJ1-1; 7 bases are a match to TRBD1. V was pared by 4 bases and J by 6 bases, with 6 bases of the junction left unmatched. Germline loops: CDR1 SGHDT, CDR2 YYEEEE. The CDR3 consists of 13 residues. The CDR3 sequence: CASSGRGTAEAFF. The CDR3 coding sequence is TGTGCCAGCAGCGGACGGGGGACAGCTGAAGCTTTCTTT.